These T cell receptor beta chains were read from a single sample in a study of cytomegalovirus exposure and HLA in healthy donors. TCRdb keeps only in-frame clones here, not all; method: immunoSEQ multiplex PCR. Among around 140,000 clones listed, around 72% were seen once. Sequencing input: PBMCs. Receptor source: a woman between 18 and 30 years old in good health and CMV-seronegative. Each CDR3 is given with its conserved first and last residue. A D gene is named only where the DNA matches it firmly. Some rows have no size entry. The others give once, few or many, or a class for an expanded clone.

V gene,clone size,J gene,D gene,CDR3 DNA,CDR3 protein
TRBV4-1,few,TRBJ2-7,NA,TGCGCCAGCAGCCAAGTCGGAGCCGGGGGAGTTGGGCAGTACTTC,CASSQVGAGGVGQYF
TRBV18,NA,TRBJ2-2,NA,TGTGCCAGCTCAGCGGGCGCCGGGGAGCTGTTTTTT,CASSAGAGELFF
TRBV6-5,NA,TRBJ1-6,TRBD1,TGTGCCAGCAGACCCGGGACAGGCCCTTCACCCCTCCACTTT,CASRPGTGPSPLHF
TRBV5-4,NA,TRBJ1-1,TRBD1,TGTGCCAGCAGCTCAAGGACAGGGGGTAGGACTGAAGCTTTCTTT,CASSSRTGGRTEAFF
TRBV6-1,NA,TRBJ1-5,NA,TGTGCCAGCAGGGGGCGGACAAGCAATCAGCCCCAGCATTTT,CASRGRTSNQPQHF
TRBV18,NA,TRBJ1-5,NA,TGTGCCAGCTCACCGTCGACAGGAACAAACAATCAGCCCCAGCATTTT,CASSPSTGTNNQPQHF
TRBV4-1,NA,TRBJ1-2,TRBD1,TGCGCCAGCAGCCACGGAAACAGGGGGCCTGACTATGGCTACACCTTC,CASSHGNRGPDYGYTF
TRBV14,NA,TRBJ2-7,NA,TGTGCCAGCAGCGTGGGTAGTGGGAGTCGCTACGAGCAGTACTTC,CASSVGSGSRYEQYF
TRBV19,NA,TRBJ1-4,TRBD1,TGTGCCAGTAGGGGAGGACAGGGGGAAAAACTGTTTTTT,CASRGGQGEKLFF
TRBV5-1,NA,TRBJ1-1,NA,TGCGCCAGCAGACCCGACAGCTACTATGAAGCTTTCTTT,CASRPDSYYEAFF
TRBV6-5,NA,TRBJ2-5,NA,TGTGCCAGCAGAAGCCCGTCCCTCTTCCAAGAGACCCAGTACTTC,CASRSPSLFQETQYF
TRBV7-2,NA,TRBJ2-7,TRBD2,TGTGCCAGCAAGCGGGGCGGAAAGTCCTACGAGCAGTACTTC,CASKRGGKSYEQYF
TRBV7-2,NA,TRBJ2-7,NA,TGTGCCAGCAGCTTAGGGAAGTCTTGGGGAGAGATGTACTTC,CASSLGKSWGEMYF
TRBV6-6,NA,TRBJ2-1,TRBD1,TGTGCCAGCAGTTTGGCCCAGGGGGCGTGGAATGAGCAGTTCTTC,CASSLAQGAWNEQFF
TRBV2,NA,TRBJ2-5,NA,TGTGCCAGCAGTGAAGTCGGACACTTCGGGGAGACCCAGTACTTC,CASSEVGHFGETQYF
TRBV30,NA,TRBJ2-1,TRBD2,TGTGCCTGGGAAGGGCAAAAACGGACTAGCGGCCGCTCCTACAATGAGCAGTTCTTC,CAWEGQKRTSGRSYNEQFF
TRBV18,NA,TRBJ2-7,NA,TGTGCCAGCTCACCAGGCCCCGGGTCGGGCGAGCAGTACTTC,CASSPGPGSGEQYF
TRBV7-6,NA,TRBJ1-3,NA,TGTGCCAGCAGCTCTAACTTAGGGGGGGAACTAAAGAGGAACACCATATATTTT,CASSSNLGGELKRNTIYF
TRBV5-1,NA,TRBJ2-3,TRBD2,TGCGCCAGCGGAGGGACTAGCGGAACCCGGCAGGCAGATACGCAGTATTTT,CASGGTSGTRQADTQYF
TRBV28,few,TRBJ2-7,NA,TGTGCCAGCAGTTTTGCAGGACTACTCGTGGCCTACTTC,CASSFAGLLVAYF
TRBV28,NA,TRBJ1-4,NA,TGTGCCAGCAGTCGCCCCTTAGGACGGACTACAACTAATGAAAAACTGTTTTTT,CASSRPLGRTTTNEKLFF
TRBV7-6,NA,TRBJ2-3,NA,TGTGCCAGCAGTGGGGGGGGCCCGTACACAGATACGCAGTATTTT,CASSGGGPYTDTQYF
TRBV30,NA,TRBJ1-1,NA,TGTGCCTGGAGTGACGGTATGTCCCCTGAAGCTTTCTTT,CAWSDGMSPEAFF
TRBV5-8,NA,TRBJ1-2,NA,TGTGCCAGCTCAACAGCTAACTATGGCTACACCTTC,CASSTANYGYTF
TRBV9,NA,TRBJ2-5,NA,TGTGCCAGCAGCGTAATCGGGGAGACCCAGTACTTC,CASSVIGETQYF
TRBV5-4,NA,TRBJ2-1,NA,TGTGCCAGCAGCGACGAGACTAGTTACAATGAGCAGTTCTTC,CASSDETSYNEQFF
TRBV11-1,once,TRBJ1-1,NA,TGTGCCAGCAGCACCACAGCGAACACTGAAGCTTTCTTT,CASSTTANTEAFF
TRBV13,few,TRBJ2-7,NA,TGTGCCAGCAGCTCCGGGACACACTACGAGCAGTACTTC,CASSSGTHYEQYF
TRBV6-1,NA,TRBJ1-2,NA,TGTGCCAGCAGTATGACTCCTAGTGGCTACACCTTC,CASSMTPSGYTF
TRBV18,NA,TRBJ1-1,NA,TGTGCCAGCTCCTCCCAAACAGACAACACTGAAGCTTTCTTT,CASSSQTDNTEAFF
TRBV5-4,NA,TRBJ2-7,NA,TGTGCCAGCAGCTTGGATTCCACCTACGAGCAGTACTTC,CASSLDSTYEQYF
TRBV5-6,NA,TRBJ2-7,NA,TGTGCCAGCAATGGGGGGGGACAGGCTTCCGAGCAGTACTTC,CASNGGGQASEQYF